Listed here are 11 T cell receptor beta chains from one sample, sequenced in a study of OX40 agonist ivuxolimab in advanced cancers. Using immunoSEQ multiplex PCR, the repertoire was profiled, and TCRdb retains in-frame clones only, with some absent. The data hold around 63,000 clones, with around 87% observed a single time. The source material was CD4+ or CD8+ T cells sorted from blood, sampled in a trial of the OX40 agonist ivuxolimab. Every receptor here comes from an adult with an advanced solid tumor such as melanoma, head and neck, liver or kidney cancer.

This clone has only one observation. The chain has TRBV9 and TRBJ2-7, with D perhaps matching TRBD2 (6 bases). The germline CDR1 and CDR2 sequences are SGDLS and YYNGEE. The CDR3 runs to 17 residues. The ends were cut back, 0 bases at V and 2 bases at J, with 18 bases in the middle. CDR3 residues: CASSVGASASEAYEQYF. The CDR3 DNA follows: TGTGCCAGCAGCGTAGGGGCTAGCGCCTCAGAGGCCTACGAGCAGTACTTC.

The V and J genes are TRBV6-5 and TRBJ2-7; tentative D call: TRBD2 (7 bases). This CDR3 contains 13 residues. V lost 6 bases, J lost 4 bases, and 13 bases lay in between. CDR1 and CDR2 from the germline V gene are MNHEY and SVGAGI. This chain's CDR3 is CASSPEGGYEQYF. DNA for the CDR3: TGTGCCAGCAGCCCAGAGGGGGGGTACGAGCAGTACTTC.

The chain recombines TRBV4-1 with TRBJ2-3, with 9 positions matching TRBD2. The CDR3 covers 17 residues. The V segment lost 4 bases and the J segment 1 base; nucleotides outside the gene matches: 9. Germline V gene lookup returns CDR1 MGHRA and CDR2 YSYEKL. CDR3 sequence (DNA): TGCGCCAGCAGCCTTGGACTAGCGACAGCCGGCACAGATACGCAGTATTTT. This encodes CASSLGLATAGTDTQYF.

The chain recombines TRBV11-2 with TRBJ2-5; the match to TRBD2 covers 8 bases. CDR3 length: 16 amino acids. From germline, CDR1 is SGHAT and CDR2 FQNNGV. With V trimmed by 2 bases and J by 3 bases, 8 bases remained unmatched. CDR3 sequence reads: CASSLYSGGREETQYF. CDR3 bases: TGTGCCAGCAGCTTATACAGCGGGGGACGCGAAGAGACCCAGTACTTC.

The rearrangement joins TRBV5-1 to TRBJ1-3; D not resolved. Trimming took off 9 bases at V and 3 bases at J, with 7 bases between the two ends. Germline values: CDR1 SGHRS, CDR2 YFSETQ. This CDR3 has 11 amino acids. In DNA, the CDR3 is TGCGCCACCTCCGTTGGAAACACCATATATTTT. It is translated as CATSVGNTIYF.

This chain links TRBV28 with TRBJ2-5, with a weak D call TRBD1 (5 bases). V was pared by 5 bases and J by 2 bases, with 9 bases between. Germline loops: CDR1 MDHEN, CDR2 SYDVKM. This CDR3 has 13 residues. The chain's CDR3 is CASSRQLQETQYF. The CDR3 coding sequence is TGTGCCAGCAGTCGACAGTTACAAGAGACCCAGTACTTC. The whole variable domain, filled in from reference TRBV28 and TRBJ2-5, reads DVKVTQSSRYLVKRTGEKVFLECVQDMDHENMFWYRQDPGLGLRLIYFSYDVKMKEKGDIPEGYSVSREKKERFSLILESASTNQTSMYLCASSRQLQETQYFGPGTRLLVL.

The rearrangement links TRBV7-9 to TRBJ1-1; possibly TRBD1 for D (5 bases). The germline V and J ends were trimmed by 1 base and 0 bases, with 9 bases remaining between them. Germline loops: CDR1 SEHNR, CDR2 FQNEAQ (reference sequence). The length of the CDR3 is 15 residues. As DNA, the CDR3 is TGTGCCAGCAGCTTAGTTAGACAGTTGAACACTGAAGCTTTCTTT. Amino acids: CASSLVRQLNTEAFF.

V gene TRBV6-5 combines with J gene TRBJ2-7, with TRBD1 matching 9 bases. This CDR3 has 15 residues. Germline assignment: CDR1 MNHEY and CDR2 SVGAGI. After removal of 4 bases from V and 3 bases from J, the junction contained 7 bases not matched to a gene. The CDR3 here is CASSLQGAWGYEQYF. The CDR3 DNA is TGTGCCAGCAGTTTACAGGGGGCCTGGGGCTACGAGCAGTACTTC.

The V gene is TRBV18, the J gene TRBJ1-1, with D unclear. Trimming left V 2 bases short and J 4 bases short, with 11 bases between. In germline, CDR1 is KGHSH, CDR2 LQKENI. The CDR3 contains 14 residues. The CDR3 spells CASSPRPEGTEAFF. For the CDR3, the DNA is TGTGCCAGCTCACCAAGGCCAGAGGGCACTGAAGCTTTCTTT.

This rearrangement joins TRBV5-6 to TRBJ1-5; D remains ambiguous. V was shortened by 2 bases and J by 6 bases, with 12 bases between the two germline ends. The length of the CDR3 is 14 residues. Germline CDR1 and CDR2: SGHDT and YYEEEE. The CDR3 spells CASSFLFGGQPQHF. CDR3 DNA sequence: TGTGCCAGCAGCTTCCTATTCGGAGGTCAGCCCCAGCATTTT.

CDR3 protein: CASSFGQGPYEQYF. CDR3 bases: TGTGCCAGCAGCTTCGGACAGGGCCCCTACGAGCAGTACTTC. The J gene is TRBJ2-7, the V gene TRBV11-2; 8 nucleotides line up with TRBD1. CDR3 length equals 14 residues. CDR1 SGHAT and CDR2 FQNNGV come from the germline V gene. V trimming: 3 bases; J trimming: 2 bases; junction bases outside the gene matches: 3.